Listed here are 5 T cell receptor beta chains from one sample, sequenced in a study of persistence of HIV-infected CD4 T cells. The libraries were made with immunoSEQ version 4 in survey mode. Libraries were prepared by immunoSEQ multiplex PCR; TCRdb keeps only in-frame clonotypes and omits some of them. Of 25,000 to 30,000 clones listed, 82% are singletons. Their antigens remain unidentified. Stimulation used 9 to 10 ug/mL lysate from CMV-infected fibroblasts. CD40L/CD69 double-negative CD45RO-high memory CD4+ T cells were collected. Sequencing was performed on CD4+ T cells sorted from PBMCs after approximately 20-hour stimulation, taken from a patient who received antiretroviral therapy. The receptors derive from an adult man with HIV who was CMV-seropositive.

The chain recombines TRBV4-1 with TRBJ1-5; D remains unclear. Trimming took 4 bases from V and 4 from J, leaving 14 bases between them. The CDR3 contains 15 residues. The germline gives CDR1 MGHRA, CDR2 YSYEKL. In nucleotides, the CDR3 is TGCGCCAGCAGCCCCGACGGGGTGAGGAATCAGCCCCAGCATTTT. Encoded protein: CASSPDGVRNQPQHF.

The rearrangement links TRBV27 to TRBJ2-1; 11 nucleotides line up with TRBD2. The CDR3 loop spans 16 amino acids. Germline CDR1 reads MNHEY; CDR2 reads SMNVEV (reference sequence). V was pared by 5 bases and J by 4 bases, with 7 bases of the junction left unmatched. CDR3 sequence: CASSPLAGGPYNEQFF. As DNA, the CDR3 is TGTGCCAGCAGTCCCTTAGCGGGGGGGCCTTACAATGAGCAGTTCTTC.

This rearrangement joins TRBV12-3 or TRBV12-4 to TRBJ2-7; TRBD1 matches 11 bases. The length of the CDR3 is 13 residues. V lost 2 bases and J lost 10; bases outside the gene matches: 4. The CDR3 coding sequence is TGTGCCAGCAGTTTAAGGGACAGGGGGAGTCAGTACTTC. Its translation is CASSLRDRGSQYF.

There are a few counts of this clone. V usage is TRBV7-3 and J usage is TRBJ2-2; D is unresolved. This CDR3 comprises 14 residues. Trimming removed 2 bases at V and 4 bases at J, with 8 bases between. Germline-derived CDR1 and CDR2 are SGHTA and FQGTGA. Here the CDR3 reads CASSLVQSTGELFF. CDR3 in DNA: TGTGCCAGCAGCTTAGTTCAGTCCACCGGGGAGCTGTTTTTT.

This clone was picked up one time. V and J are TRBV24-1 and TRBJ2-2, with D perhaps matching TRBD1 (6 bases). Per germline, CDR1 KGHDR and CDR2 SFDVKD. The length of the CDR3 is 19 residues. Deletions cut 7 bases from V and 0 bases from J, with 23 bases between. The CDR3 DNA reads TGTGCCACCAGCGGACAGAGGACAGATACCTTGGCGAACACCGGGGAGCTGTTTTTT. It encodes CATSGQRTDTLANTGELFF.